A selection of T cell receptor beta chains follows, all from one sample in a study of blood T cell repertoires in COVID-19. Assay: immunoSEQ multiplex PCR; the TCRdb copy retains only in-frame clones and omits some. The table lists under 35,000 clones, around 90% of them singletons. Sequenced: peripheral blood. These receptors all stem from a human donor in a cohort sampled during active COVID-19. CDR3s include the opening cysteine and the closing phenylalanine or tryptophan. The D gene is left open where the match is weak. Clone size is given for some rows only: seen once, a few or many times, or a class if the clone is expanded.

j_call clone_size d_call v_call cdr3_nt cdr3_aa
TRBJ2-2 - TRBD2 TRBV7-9 TGTGCCAGCAGGGACCTAGCGGGAGGTCCGTCCGGGGAGCTGTTTTTT CASRDLAGGPSGELFF
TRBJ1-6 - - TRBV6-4 TGTGCCATCGGGGGGGGAGGAGGGTCACCCCTCCACTTT CAIGGGGGSPLHF
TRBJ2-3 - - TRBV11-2 TGTGCCAGCAGCCTGGACTACACAGATACGCAGTATTTT CASSLDYTDTQYF
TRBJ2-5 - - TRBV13 TGTGCCAGCAGCTTAGCCCTAAGGACCCAGTACTTC CASSLALRTQYF
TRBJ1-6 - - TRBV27 TGTGCCAGCACCGACCTAGGCGGTAATTCACCCCTCCACTTT CASTDLGGNSPLHF
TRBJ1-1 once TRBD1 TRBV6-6 TGTGCCAGCAGTTACTCCCCGGGACAGGGTGGATCAAGAGCTTTCTTT CASSYSPGQGGSRAFF
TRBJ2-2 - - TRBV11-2 TGTGCCAGCAGCCATTCGAACACCGGGGAGCTGTTTTTT CASSHSNTGELFF
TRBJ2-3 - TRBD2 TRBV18 TGTGCCAGCTCACCCCTCTTCGGGGGAGGGTCAGATACGCAGTATTTT CASSPLFGGGSDTQYF
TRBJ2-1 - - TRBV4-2 TGTGCCAGCAGCCTCGGGGGATGGGACAATGAGCAGTTCTTC CASSLGGWDNEQFF
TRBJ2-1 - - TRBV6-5 TGTGCCAGCAGTTACTCCACTAGAGTCACCAATGAGCAGTTCTTC CASSYSTRVTNEQFF
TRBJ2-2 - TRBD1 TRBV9 TGTGCCACCCGACAGGGGGCTACGACCGGGGAGCTGTTTTTT CATRQGATTGELFF
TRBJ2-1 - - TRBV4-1 TGCGCCAGCAGCCAAGATAGGACTATCTACAATGAGCAGTTCTTC CASSQDRTIYNEQFF
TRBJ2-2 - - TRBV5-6 TGTGCCAGCAGCTTGGGACTGTTCGCGAACACCGGGGAGCTGTTTTTT CASSLGLFANTGELFF
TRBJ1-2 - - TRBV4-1 TGCGCCAGCAGCCACCGGGGGGAGGGATCGGCTAACTATGGCTACACCTTC CASSHRGEGSANYGYTF
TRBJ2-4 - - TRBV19 TGTGCCAGTAGTGCCACAACGTGGGCCAAAAACATTCAGTACTTC CASSATTWAKNIQYF
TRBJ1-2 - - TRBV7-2 TGTGCCAGCAGCTTATATGGGCAAGCGGAAGGCTACACCTTC CASSLYGQAEGYTF
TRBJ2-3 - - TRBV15 TGTGCCACCAGCAGAGCCCCGGGAGACCGCACAGATACGCAGTATTTT CATSRAPGDRTDTQYF
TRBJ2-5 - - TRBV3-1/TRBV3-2 TGTGCCAGCAGCCGTCAGGGGGGGACCCAGTACTTC CASSRQGGTQYF
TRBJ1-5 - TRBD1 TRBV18 TGTGCCAGCTCTTGGGGACAGAATAGCAATCAGCCCCAGCATTTT CASSWGQNSNQPQHF
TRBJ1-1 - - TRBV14 TGTGCCAGCAGCCTCATTGGGGCCACTGAAGCTTTCTTT CASSLIGATEAFF
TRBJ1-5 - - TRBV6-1 TGTGCCAGCAGTGAAGGACAGTTCAATCAGCCCCAGCATTTT CASSEGQFNQPQHF
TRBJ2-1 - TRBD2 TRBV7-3 TGTGCCAGCAGCTTATGGGCTAGCGGGAGTAACTCCTACAATGAGCAGTTCTTC CASSLWASGSNSYNEQFF
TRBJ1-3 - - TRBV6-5 TGTGCCAGCAGTTACTCGGAGCCAGGGGTTGGAAACACCATATATTTT CASSYSEPGVGNTIYF
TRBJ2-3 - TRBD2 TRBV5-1 TGCGCCAGCGGCGCGGGGGGAACCACAGATACGCAGTATTTT CASGAGGTTDTQYF
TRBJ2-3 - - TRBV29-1 TGCAGCGCGTTTCCCCGGACTGGAACCACAGATACGCAGTATTTT CSAFPRTGTTDTQYF
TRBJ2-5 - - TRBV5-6 TGTGCCAGCAGCTTGGGGTTCGGGGAGACCCAGTACTTC CASSLGFGETQYF
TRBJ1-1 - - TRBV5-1 TGCGCCAGCAGCTTGGTGCCATCAGGGAGGGGGAACACTGAAGCTTTCTTT CASSLVPSGRGNTEAFF
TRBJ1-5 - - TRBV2 TGTGCCAGCAGTGACGTCTCGACTGGGGAGTTGGCCCAGCATTTT CASSDVSTGELAQHF
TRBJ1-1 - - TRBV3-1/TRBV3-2 TGTGCCAGCAGCCACACGACAGGGAACACTGAAGCTTTCTTT CASSHTTGNTEAFF
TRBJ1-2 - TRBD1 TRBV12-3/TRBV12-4 TGTGCCAGCACCGGACAGGGGTCTGGCTACACCTTC CASTGQGSGYTF
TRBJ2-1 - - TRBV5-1 TGCGCCAGCAGCTTTGGGGGCGCCTCCAATGAGCAGTTCTTC CASSFGGASNEQFF
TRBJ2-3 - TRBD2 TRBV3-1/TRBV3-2 TGTGCCAGCAGCCGTTGGGGCGGGGGGCCAGATACGCAGTATTTT CASSRWGGGPDTQYF
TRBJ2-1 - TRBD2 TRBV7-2 TGTGCCAGCAGCTTAGGGGGGGGCTCCTACAATGAGCAGTTCTTC CASSLGGGSYNEQFF
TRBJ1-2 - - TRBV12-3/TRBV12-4 TGTGCCAGCAGACAGGGTGGGAAAAATGGCTACACCTTC CASRQGGKNGYTF
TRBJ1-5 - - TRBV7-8 TGTGCCAGCAGCTTGAAGCCTTCGCAGGGGAATCAGCCCCAGCATTTT CASSLKPSQGNQPQHF
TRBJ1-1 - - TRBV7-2 TGTGCCAGCAGCTTCGGGGAAATGAACACTGAAGCTTTCTTT CASSFGEMNTEAFF
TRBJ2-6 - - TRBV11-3 TGTGCCAGCAGCCCTCCTCTCGGGGCCAACGTCCTGACTTTC CASSPPLGANVLTF
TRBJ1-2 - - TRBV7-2 TGTGCCAGCAGCTTAGATCCCGCAGGGGTGGGCTATGGCTACACCTTC CASSLDPAGVGYGYTF
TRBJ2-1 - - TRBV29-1 TGCAGCGTTGCTTCGATCAGCTCCTACAATGAGCAGTTCTTC CSVASISSYNEQFF
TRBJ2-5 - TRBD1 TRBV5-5 TGTGCCAGCAGCCAGGGGACAGGGGGCCTTGTCCAAGAGACCCAGTACTTC CASSQGTGGLVQETQYF
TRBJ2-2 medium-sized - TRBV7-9 TGTGCCAGCAGCTTATGGGGCGGACAGACAGGATTGGCCGGGGAGCTGTTTTTT CASSLWGGQTGLAGELFF
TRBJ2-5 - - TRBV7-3 TGTGCCAGCAGCTTAAACTCCGGGAAGGGCGCAGAGACCCAGTACTTC CASSLNSGKGAETQYF
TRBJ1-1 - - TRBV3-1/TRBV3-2 TGTGCCAGCAGCTCCAGGGGTTTAGCTTTCTTT CASSSRGLAFF
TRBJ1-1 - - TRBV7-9 TGTGCCAGCAGCCCCAGCGTGAACACTGAAGCTTTCTTT CASSPSVNTEAFF
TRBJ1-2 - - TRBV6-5 TGTGCCAGCAGTTTTTCGGGAGAAGATAGTGGCTATGGCTACACCTTC CASSFSGEDSGYGYTF